This TCR beta chain was recorded in a study of T-cell memory formation after mild COVID-19. TCRdb re-called the 5' RACE reads with MiXCR, one entry per CDR3 protein. This sample carries some 320,000 distinct CDR3 sequences, 13% to 15% of them seen once, and the ten largest clones take around 23%. Per germline, CDR1 SNHLY and CDR2 FYNNEI. The CDR3 has 12 residues. Trimming took off 1 base at V and 13 bases at J, with 13 bases between the two ends. The clonotype comes from a man aged 18 to 30 who had mild COVID-19 (a few samples of this study predate the infection). Cell type and time point are not known. Sequenced: PBMCs or a T cell subset sorted from them (not recorded which). This chain joins TRBV2 and TRBJ2-5; no definite D call. The CDR3: CASSEEGGTSYF. The CDR3 DNA reads as TGTGCCAGCAGTGAAGAGGGCGGAACGTCGTACTTC.